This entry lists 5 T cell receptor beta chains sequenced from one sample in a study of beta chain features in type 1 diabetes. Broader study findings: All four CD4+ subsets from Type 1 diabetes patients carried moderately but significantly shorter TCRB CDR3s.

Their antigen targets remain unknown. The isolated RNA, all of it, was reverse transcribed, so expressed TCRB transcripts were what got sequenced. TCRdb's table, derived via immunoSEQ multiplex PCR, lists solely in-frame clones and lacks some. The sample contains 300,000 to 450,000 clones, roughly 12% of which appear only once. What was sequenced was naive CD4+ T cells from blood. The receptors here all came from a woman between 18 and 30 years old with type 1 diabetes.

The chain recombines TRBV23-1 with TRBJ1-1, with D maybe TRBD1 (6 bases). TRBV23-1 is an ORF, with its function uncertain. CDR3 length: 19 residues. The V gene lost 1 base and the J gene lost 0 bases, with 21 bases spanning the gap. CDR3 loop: CASSQCKEANRALNTEAFF. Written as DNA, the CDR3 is TGCGCCAGCAGTCAATGCAAAGAGGCTAACAGGGCTTTGAACACTGAAGCTTTCTTT.

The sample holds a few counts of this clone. Written as DNA, the CDR3 is TGTGCCAGCAGCCACCATCCCCCGGGCGGGTACTACGAGCAGTACTTC. This sequence encodes CASSHHPPGGYYEQYF. The genes are TRBV14 and TRBJ2-7; tentatively, D is TRBD2 (5 bases). Trimming cost V 3 bases and J 3 bases, with 18 bases left between them. Germline CDR1 is SGHDN and CDR2 is FVKESK. CDR3 length: 16 residues.

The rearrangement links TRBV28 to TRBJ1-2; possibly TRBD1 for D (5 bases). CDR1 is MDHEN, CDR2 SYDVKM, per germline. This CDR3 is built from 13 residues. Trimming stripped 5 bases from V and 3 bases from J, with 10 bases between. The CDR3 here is CASSAAGDYGYTF. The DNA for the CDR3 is TGTGCCAGCAGTGCCGCGGGGGACTATGGCTACACCTTC.

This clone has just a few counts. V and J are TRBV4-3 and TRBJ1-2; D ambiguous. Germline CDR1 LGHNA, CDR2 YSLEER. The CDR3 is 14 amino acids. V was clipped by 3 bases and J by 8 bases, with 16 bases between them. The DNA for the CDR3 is TGCGCCAGCAGCCACGGGATAGAGGGTGGAGGCTACACCTTC. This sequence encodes CASSHGIEGGGYTF.

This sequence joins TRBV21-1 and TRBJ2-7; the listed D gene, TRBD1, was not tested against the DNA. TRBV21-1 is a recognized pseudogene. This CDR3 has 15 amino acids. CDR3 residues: CATRLTGADSYEQYF. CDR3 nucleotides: TGTGCCACCAGACTGACAGGGGCCGACTCCTACGAGCAGTACTTC.